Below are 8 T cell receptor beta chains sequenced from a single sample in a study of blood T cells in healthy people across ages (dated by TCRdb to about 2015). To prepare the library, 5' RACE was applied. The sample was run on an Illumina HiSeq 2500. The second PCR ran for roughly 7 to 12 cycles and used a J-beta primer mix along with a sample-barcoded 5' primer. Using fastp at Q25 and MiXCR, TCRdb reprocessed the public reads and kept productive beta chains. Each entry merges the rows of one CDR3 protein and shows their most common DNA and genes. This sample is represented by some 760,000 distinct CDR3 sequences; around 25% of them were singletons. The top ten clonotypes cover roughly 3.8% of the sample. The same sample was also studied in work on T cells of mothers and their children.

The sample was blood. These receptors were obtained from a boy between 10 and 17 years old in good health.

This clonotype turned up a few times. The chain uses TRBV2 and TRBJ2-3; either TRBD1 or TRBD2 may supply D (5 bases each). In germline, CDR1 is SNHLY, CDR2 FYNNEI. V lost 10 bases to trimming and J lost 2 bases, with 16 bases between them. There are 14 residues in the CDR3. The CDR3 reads CATDRDGDTDTQYF. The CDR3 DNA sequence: TGTGCCACCGACCGGGACGGAGACACAGATACGCAGTATTTT.

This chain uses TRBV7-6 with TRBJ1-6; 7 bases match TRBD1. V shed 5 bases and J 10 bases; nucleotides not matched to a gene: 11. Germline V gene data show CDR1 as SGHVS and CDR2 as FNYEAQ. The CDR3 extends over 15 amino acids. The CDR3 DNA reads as TGTGCCAGCAGCGCGCGGGGACAGTCGGGCTCACCCCTCCACTTT. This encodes CASSARGQSGSPLHF. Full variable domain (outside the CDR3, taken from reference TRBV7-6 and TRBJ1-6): GAGVSQSPRYKVTKRGQDVALRCDPISGHVSLYWYRQALGQGPEFLTYFNYEAQQDKSGLPNDRFSAERPEGSISTLTIQRTEQRDSAMYRCASSARGQSGSPLHFGNGTRLTVT.

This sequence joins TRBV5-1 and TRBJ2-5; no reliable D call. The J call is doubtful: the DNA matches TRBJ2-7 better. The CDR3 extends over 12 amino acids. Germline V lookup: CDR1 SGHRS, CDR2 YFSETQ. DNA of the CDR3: TGCGCCAGCAGCCCCGGAGTAGGCGAGCAGTACTTC. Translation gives CASSPGVGEQYF.

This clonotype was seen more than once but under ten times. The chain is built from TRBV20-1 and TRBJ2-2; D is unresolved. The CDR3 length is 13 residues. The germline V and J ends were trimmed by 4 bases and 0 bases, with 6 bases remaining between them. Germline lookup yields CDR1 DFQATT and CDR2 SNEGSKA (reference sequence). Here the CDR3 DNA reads TGCAGTGCTATCTTAACGAACACCGGGGAGCTGTTTTTT. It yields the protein CSAILTNTGELFF.

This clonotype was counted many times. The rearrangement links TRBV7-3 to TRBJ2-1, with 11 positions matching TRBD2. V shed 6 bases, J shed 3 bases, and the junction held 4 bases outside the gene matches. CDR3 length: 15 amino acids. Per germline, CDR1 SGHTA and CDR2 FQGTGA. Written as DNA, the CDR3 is TGTGCCAGCAGTCCCGGGACTAGCGGCTACAATGAGCAGTTCTTC. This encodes CASSPGTSGYNEQFF.

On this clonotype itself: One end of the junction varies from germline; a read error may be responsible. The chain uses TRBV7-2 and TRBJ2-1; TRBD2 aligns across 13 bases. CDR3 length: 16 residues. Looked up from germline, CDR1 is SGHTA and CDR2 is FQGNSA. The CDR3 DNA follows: TGTACCAGCAGCCTAGCGGGACTAGCGGGATACAATGAGCAGTTCTTC. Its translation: CTSSLAGLAGYNEQFF. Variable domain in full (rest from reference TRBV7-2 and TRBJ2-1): GAGVSQSPSNKVTEKGKDVELRCDPISGHTALYWYRQSLGQGLEFLIYFQGNSAPDKSGLPSDRFSAERTGGSVSTLTIQRTQQEDSAVYLCTSSLAGLAGYNEQFFGPGTRLTVL.

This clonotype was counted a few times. DNA of the CDR3: TGTGCCAGCAGCTTAGTTCTACAGGTTAACACTGAAGCTTTCTTT. Residues: CASSLVLQVNTEAFF. The chain carries TRBV11-2 and TRBJ1-1; tentatively, D is TRBD1 (5 bases). V was trimmed by 1 base and J by 2 bases, leaving 11 bases between them. The CDR3 extends over 15 amino acids. In germline, CDR1 is SGHAT, CDR2 FQNNGV.

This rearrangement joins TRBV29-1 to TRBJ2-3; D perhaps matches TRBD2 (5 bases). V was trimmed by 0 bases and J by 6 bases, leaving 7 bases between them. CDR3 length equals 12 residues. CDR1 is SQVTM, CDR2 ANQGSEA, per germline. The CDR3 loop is CSVEEEADTQYF. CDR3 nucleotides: TGCAGCGTTGAAGAGGAGGCCGATACGCAGTATTTT.